This record concerns one TCR beta chain sequence. This sample is part of a study of blood T cell repertoires in COVID-19. Across the study: T cells, B-cell-depleted T cells, or PBMCs supplied cDNA or gDNA.

Under the authors' procedure: Nucleated cell counts were estimated from reference gene primer amplification. This table comes from immunoSEQ multiplex PCR, and its TCRdb copy is limited to in-frame clones, with some not included. From that table come the V and J calls and clone size; the DNA was used to work out D and trimming. Of 230,000 or so clones listed, 70% to 90% were seen once; the top ten hold about 15%. This study enrolled people aged 18 to 89 from about two dozen US geographic areas. Categorization into cohorts depended on clinical history that participants reported. Germline assignment: CDR1 SGHTA and CDR2 FQGTGA. The CDR3 totals 13 residues. V was cut by 5 bases and J by 6 bases, with 13 bases left in between.

The source of this sequence is a woman in her 50s with acute COVID-19. The chain uses TRBV7-3 and TRBJ1-1; D perhaps matches TRBD1 (5 bases). The sequencing input was PBMCs or T cells enriched from blood (not recorded which). The CDR3 nucleotides read TGTGCCAGCAGCGTAGCAGGGCTAGCTGAAGCTTTCTTT. This encodes CASSVAGLAEAFF.